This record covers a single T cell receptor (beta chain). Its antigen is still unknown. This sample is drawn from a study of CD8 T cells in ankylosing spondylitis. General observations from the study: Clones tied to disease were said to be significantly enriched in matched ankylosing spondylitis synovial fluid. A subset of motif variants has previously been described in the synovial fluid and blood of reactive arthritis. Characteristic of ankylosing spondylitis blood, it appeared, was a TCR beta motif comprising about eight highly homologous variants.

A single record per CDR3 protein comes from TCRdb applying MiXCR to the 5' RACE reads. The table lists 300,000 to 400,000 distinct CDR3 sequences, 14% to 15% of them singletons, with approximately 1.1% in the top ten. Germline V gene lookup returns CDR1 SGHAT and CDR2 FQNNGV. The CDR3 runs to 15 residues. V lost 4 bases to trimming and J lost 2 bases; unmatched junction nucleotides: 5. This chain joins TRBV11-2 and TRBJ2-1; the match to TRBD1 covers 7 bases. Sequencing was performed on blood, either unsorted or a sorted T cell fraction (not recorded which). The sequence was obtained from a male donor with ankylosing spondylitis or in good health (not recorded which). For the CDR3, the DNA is TGTGCCAGCAGCTCCCAGACAGGGACCTACAATGAGCAGTTCTTC. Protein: CASSSQTGTYNEQFF.